This TCR beta chain was documented in a study of CD8 T cells in ankylosing spondylitis (dated 2017 in TCRdb). Describing the broader study: The study set out to find disease-linked TCR variants by profiling T cell receptor beta repertoires in ankylosing spondylitis patients and healthy donors. The full study cohort was made up of about 24 ankylosing spondylitis patients and roughly 98 healthy donors. Peripheral blood samples were taken, and synovial fluid was additionally collected from ankylosing spondylitis patients.

Turning to this clonotype: Its antigen has not been determined. Base-call qualities are not available, and no considerably larger clone is one nucleotide away.

V is reduced by 7 bases and J by 8 bases, leaving a spacing of 21 bases between them. The CDR3 goes from the cysteine to the phenylalanine over 15 residues. Solely the CDR3 DNA is kept, with 45 bases framed from the first base. As encoded in the germline V gene, CDR1 is MDHEN while CDR2 is SYDVKM. For each ankylosing spondylitis patient, the synovial fluid sample was matched to a blood sample from that same patient. This sample was sequenced with an Illumina HiSeq 2500. Quantitative 5'-RACE with molecular barcodes was the method used to prepare the TCR beta libraries. As for the authors' bioinformatics: A new computational method, built on a probabilistic model of VDJ rearrangement, was used to identify disease-linked TCR variants. The raw public reads went through TCRdb reprocessing: fastp at Q25, MiXCR clone calling, in-frame beta chains kept. Every entry covers one CDR3 protein and lists the most common genes and DNA from its rows. The V and J calls and clone size are TCRdb's, not the authors'. The sample yields about 150,000 distinct CDR3 sequences; around 32% were counted once. The leading ten clones occupy 5.5% to 7.5% of the sample.

The paper's findings and limits, for the study overall: The disease-linked clones showed a CD8+ phenotype and occurred at relatively low frequencies in peripheral blood. Some TCR beta motif variants had previously been reported in synovial fluid and blood of reactive arthritis patients, which suggested common disease-initiation mechanisms. A TCR beta motif made up of several highly homologous amino acid variants appeared to be characteristic of blood from ankylosing spondylitis patients. According to the report, matched synovial fluid samples from ankylosing spondylitis patients were significantly enriched for the disease-linked clones.

The chain is assembled from TRBV28 and TRBJ2-1; matching of 6 bases hints at TRBD2 as the D gene. The specimen was synovial fluid, either unsorted or a sorted T cell fraction (not recorded which). The sequence came from a male donor with ankylosing spondylitis. The CDR3 region reads CASNTVGSVVHEQFF. The sequenced DNA is TGTGCCAGCAACACAGTCGGGAGCGTGGTACATGAGCAGTTCTTC. Supplemented by the reference TRBV28 and TRBJ2-1 proteins around the CDR3, the complete variable domain is DVKVTQSSRYLVKRTGEKVFLECVQDMDHENMFWYRQDPGLGLRLIYFSYDVKMKEKGDIPEGYSVSREKKERFSLILESASTNQTSMYLCASNTVGSVVHEQFFGPGTRLTVL.